A single sample is the source of the 23 T cell receptor beta chains below, sequenced in a study of vaccination and CD4 T cells after COVID-19. Documented treatment: approximately 11-day PBMC culture with coronavirus spike peptide pools or control peptides (ViraFEST assay). The Oncomine TCR Beta short-read assay was applied to DNA of cultured CD4+ T cells. TCRdb re-called the PCR reads through MiXCR, storing one row per CDR3 protein. The sample lists some 11,000 distinct CDR3 sequences, approximately 45% occurring once. Antigen specificity for these receptors is unknown. Sequenced: CD4+ T cells from blood, cultured in vitro. Receptor source: a human donor who had recovered from COVID-19.

This clonotype was counted only a few times. CDR3 in amino acids: CASNPRGGTSGANVLTF. The CDR3 DNA reads as TGTGCCAGCAACCCAAGGGGCGGAACTTCTGGGGCCAACGTCCTGACTTTC. The V and J genes are TRBV5-5 and TRBJ2-6; TRBD1 is a possible D gene (5 bases). CDR3 length equals 17 residues. Germline-derived CDR1 and CDR2 are SGHKS and YYEKEE (reference sequence). V was cut by 6 bases and J by 1 base, with 17 bases left in between.

The chain carries TRBV7-8 and TRBJ2-2; D call uncertain. With 2 bases removed from V and 1 base from J, the gap between germline ends came to 14 bases. Germline-derived CDR1 and CDR2 are SGHVS and FQNEAQ. The CDR3 totals 17 residues. In DNA form, the CDR3 reads TGTGCCAGCAGCTTATTAGCCCGGTTTGAGAACACCGGGGAGCTGTTTTTT. It specifies CASSLLARFENTGELFF.

The chain couples TRBV21-1 to TRBJ2-7; the table gives TRBD2 as D, unverified against the DNA. TRBV21-1 is flagged as a pseudogene. The CDR3 runs to 15 residues. Here the CDR3 reads CASSKEASGSPEQYF. The CDR3 region has the DNA TGTGCCAGCAGCAAAGAGGCTAGCGGGAGTCCCGAGCAGTACTTC.

The sample holds a few counts of this clonotype. The V gene is TRBV19, the J gene TRBJ1-5; a possible D gene is TRBD1 (5 bases). The V end lost 3 bases, the J end lost 4 bases, and 13 bases lay between the germline ends. The CDR3 is 15 amino acids. Per germline, CDR1 LNHDA and CDR2 SQIVND (reference sequence). The CDR3 loop is CASSIRGLGNQPQHF. DNA for the CDR3: TGTGCCAGTAGTATTCGGGGGTTAGGGAATCAGCCCCAGCATTTT.

This sequence joins TRBV20-1 and TRBJ2-1; possibly TRBD1 for D (7 bases). Germline V CDR1 and CDR2: DFQATT, SNEGSKA (reference sequence). The CDR3 has 16 amino acids. The V end was cut by 6 bases, the J end by 0 bases, with 18 bases between. DNA of the CDR3: TGCAGTGCGCAGGGGGGCCCGGGGAGCTCCTACAATGAGCAGTTCTTC. As protein: CSAQGGPGSSYNEQFF.

The CDR3 loop is CSARTGGGYGYTF. DNA of the CDR3: TGCAGTGCCAGAACAGGGGGCGGGTATGGCTACACCTTC. The V gene is TRBV20-1, the J gene TRBJ1-2, with TRBD1 matching over 9 bases. V gave up 6 bases and J gave up 5 bases; unmatched junction bases: 7. Per germline, CDR1 DFQATT and CDR2 SNEGSKA (reference sequence). The CDR3 covers 13 residues.

The chain has TRBV6-5 and TRBJ1-5; TRBD1 might be the D (5 bases). CDR3 size: 12 residues. V was clipped by 2 bases and J by 16 bases, with 15 bases between them. CDR1 and CDR2 from the germline V gene are MNHEY and SVGAGI. The CDR3 nucleotides read TGTGCCAGCAGTTACCCGGAATCTACAGGACATTTT. This sequence encodes CASSYPESTGHF.

This clonotype is deemed large. The chain is built from TRBV28 and TRBJ2-7, with D possibly being TRBD2 (5 bases). The CDR3 covers 12 residues. The V and J ends lost 8 bases and 6 bases respectively, with 14 bases between them. Germline V gene data show CDR1 as MDHEN and CDR2 as SYDVKM. CDR3 bases: TGTGCCAGCGGAACCGGCGGAGGCGAGCAGTACTTC. It is translated as CASGTGGGEQYF. The entire variable domain, with the rest obtained from reference TRBV28 and TRBJ2-7, is as follows: DVKVTQSSRYLVKRTGEKVFLECVQDMDHENMFWYRQDPGLGLRLIYFSYDVKMKEKGDIPEGYSVSREKKERFSLILESASTNQTSMYLCASGTGGGEQYFGPGTRLTVT.

This sequence joins TRBV2 and TRBJ2-2; D is perhaps TRBD2 (5 bases). Trimming pared 6 bases from V and 4 bases from J, leaving 9 bases between. Germline values: CDR1 SNHLY, CDR2 FYNNEI. CDR3 size: 13 residues. The CDR3 coding sequence is TGTGCCAGCAGCCAAACTAGCACCGGGGAGCTGTTTTTT. This gives the protein CASSQTSTGELFF.

V gene TRBV15 combines with J gene TRBJ1-4, with unresolved D. Germline-derived CDR1 and CDR2 are LNHNV and YYDKDF (reference sequence). V was shortened by 1 base and J by 3 bases, with 6 bases between the two germline ends. There are 14 residues in the CDR3. The CDR3 sequence: CATSRVGSNEKLFF. The DNA of the CDR3 is TGTGCCACCAGCAGAGTGGGTTCTAATGAAAAACTGTTTTTT.

The chain joins TRBV20-1 to TRBJ1-2, with TRBD1 as a possible D gene (6 bases). V was trimmed by 5 bases and J by 0 bases, leaving 19 bases between them. Germline values: CDR1 DFQATT, CDR2 SNEGSKA (reference sequence). The CDR3 runs to 16 residues. The CDR3 protein is CSAPPGTQTTNYGYTF. The CDR3 DNA reads as TGCAGTGCTCCACCCGGGACACAAACAACTAACTATGGCTACACCTTC.

This clonotype was counted only a few times. CDR3 coding DNA: TGCGCCAGCAGCCAGGGACGCCCAGATACGCAGTATTTT. It codes for CASSQGRPDTQYF. V usage is TRBV4-1 and J usage is TRBJ2-3; D tentatively fits TRBD1 or TRBD2 (5 bases each). Germline assignment: CDR1 MGHRA and CDR2 YSYEKL. Trimming pared 3 bases from V and 4 bases from J, leaving 8 bases between. The length of the CDR3 is 13 residues.

This clonotype was counted a few times. The CDR3 DNA follows: TGTGCCAGCAGCTTGGGGACTAGCCCAGCCGGGGAGCTGTTTTTT. Amino acid sequence: CASSLGTSPAGELFF. The J gene is TRBJ2-2, the V gene TRBV5-4; 8 nucleotides match TRBD2. Germline V lookup: CDR1 SGHNT, CDR2 YYREEE (reference sequence). Losses at the gene ends were 0 bases for V and 6 bases for J; bases not matched to a gene: 4. This CDR3 has 15 amino acids.

This clonotype was observed a handful of times. The gene calls are TRBV7-8 and TRBJ2-7; D gene unclear. Trimming left V 2 bases short and J 5 bases short, with 7 bases between. The CDR3 covers 12 residues. In germline, CDR1 is SGHVS, CDR2 FQNEAQ. The CDR3 spells CASSLSVHEQYF. The CDR3 coding sequence is TGTGCCAGCAGCTTATCTGTCCACGAGCAGTACTTC.

The J gene is TRBJ2-5, the V gene TRBV27, with 13 bases fitting TRBD2. The CDR3 covers 17 residues. Per the germline V gene, CDR1 is MNHEY and CDR2 is SMNVEV (reference sequence). The V segment lost 8 bases and the J segment 2 bases; nucleotides outside the gene matches: 11. Written as DNA, the CDR3 is TGTGCCAGCGGGTGGACTAGCGGGAGACGGGGGCAAGAGACCCAGTACTTC. Translation: CASGWTSGRRGQETQYF.

This clonotype turned up a few times. The chain uses TRBV20-1 and TRBJ2-3; D is tentatively TRBD1 or TRBD2 (5 bases each). Germline V lookup: CDR1 DFQATT, CDR2 SNEGSKA (reference sequence). V shed 2 bases and J shed 0 bases, with 12 bases lying between them. The CDR3 is 15 amino acids. The CDR3 DNA is TGCAGTGCTAGATCCAACCGGGACAGCACAGATACGCAGTATTTT. Translation: CSARSNRDSTDTQYF.

This chain uses TRBV7-2 with TRBJ1-5; D remains unclear. The V gene's germline CDR1 is SGHTA and CDR2 FQGNSA. The V gene lost 5 bases and the J gene lost 4 bases, with 12 bases spanning the gap. The CDR3 runs to 14 residues. CDR3 loop: CASSASVKNQPQHF. The CDR3 nucleotides are TGTGCCAGCAGCGCGAGCGTGAAAAATCAGCCCCAGCATTTT.

The chain uses TRBV2 and TRBJ2-4, with a possible D match to TRBD1 (5 bases). With 9 bases removed from V and 0 bases from J, the gap between germline ends came to 15 bases. CDR3 length: 15 amino acids. The germline CDR1 and CDR2 sequences are SNHLY and FYNNEI. This CDR3 is CASGVGALAKNIQYF. DNA for the CDR3: TGTGCCAGTGGCGTAGGGGCTCTAGCCAAAAACATTCAGTACTTC.

This clonotype was detected a few times. The chain uses TRBV20-1 and TRBJ2-1, with no clear D. CDR3 length: 11 residues. Germline V lookup: CDR1 DFQATT, CDR2 SNEGSKA (reference sequence). The ends were cut back, 2 bases at V and 8 bases at J, with 7 bases in the middle. DNA of the CDR3: TGCAGTGCTAGACGACTCTATGAGCAGTTCTTC. Residues: CSARRLYEQFF.

The rearrangement joins TRBV2 to TRBJ2-3; perhaps TRBD1 as D (6 bases). CDR1 and CDR2 from the germline V gene are SNHLY and FYNNEI. The CDR3 is 16 amino acids. The germline V and J ends were trimmed by 7 bases and 2 bases, with 19 bases remaining between them. The CDR3 is CASTPLDRRDTDTQYF. The CDR3 region has the DNA TGTGCCAGCACCCCGTTAGACAGGAGAGACACAGATACGCAGTATTTT.

The chain joins TRBV5-1 to TRBJ2-3; TRBD2 matches at 16 bases. The V gene's germline CDR1 is SGHRS and CDR2 YFSETQ. Trimming removed 4 bases from V and 5 bases from J; junction bases left unmatched: 7. CDR3 length: 17 amino acids. The CDR3 region is CASSPGLAGGPIDTQYF. The DNA for the CDR3 is TGCGCCAGCAGCCCGGGACTAGCGGGAGGGCCGATAGATACGCAGTATTTT.

The genes are TRBV20-1 and TRBJ1-1, with 7 bases fitting TRBD1. Germline CDR1 is DFQATT and CDR2 is SNEGSKA (reference sequence). Losses at the gene ends were 3 bases for V and 5 bases for J; bases not matched to a gene: 6. The CDR3 covers 13 residues. CDR3 in amino acids: CSARSGQLTEAFF. The CDR3 DNA is TGCAGTGCTAGGTCGGGACAGTTAACTGAAGCTTTCTTT.

This chain links TRBV6-1 with TRBJ1-6, with D possibly being TRBD1 (5 bases). Germline V gene sequence: CDR1 MNHNS, CDR2 SASEGT. V was shortened by 5 bases and J by 7 bases, with 18 bases between the two germline ends. The CDR3 totals 16 residues. The CDR3 region is CASSRPLSWGNSPLHF. The CDR3 nucleotides are TGTGCCAGCAGTCGACCCTTGTCCTGGGGGAATTCACCCCTCCACTTT.